The T cell receptor beta chain described here comes from a study of T cells after posttransplantation cyclophosphamide. Study-level points and caveats: Tissue-infiltrating T cells from skin or gut overlapped little with blood T cells. TRB clonality was highly associated with recipient CMV seropositivity and reactivation. Donor CD8+ memory clones often dominated recipient blood repertoires at later times.

Notes on this clone: The antigen is not known.

This related bone marrow graft donor gave peripheral blood on the day of marrow donation. This CDR3 contains 14 residues. V shed 7 bases and J 7 bases; nucleotides not matched to a gene: 12. Germline V gene data show CDR1 as SQVTM and CDR2 as ANQGSEA. The protocol was immunoSEQ multiplex PCR, while the TCRdb copy is restricted to in-frame clones and leaves out a portion. The sample has 47,000 or so clones; almost 95% are singletons. The TCR comes from a woman aged 45-65 years in good health and a related stem cell transplant donor. The genes are TRBV29-1 and TRBJ2-2; the match to TRBD1 covers 7 bases. The sequencing sample was made of PBMCs. The CDR3 here is CSALVGGRVGELFF. The CDR3 DNA reads TGCAGCGCCCTTGTAGGGGGCCGGGTCGGGGAGCTGTTTTTT.